What follows are 22 T cell receptor beta chains derived from one specimen sequenced in a study of T cell responses to AZD1222 COVID-19 vaccine. The data were produced by immunoSEQ multiplex PCR, yet TCRdb's version contains in-frame clones alone and is incomplete. The sample lists 140,000 or so clones; 86% were seen once. The source material was peripheral blood, sampled 28 days after the second AZD1222 dose. These receptors were taken from an adult who received the AZD1222 COVID-19 vaccine.

The genes are TRBV27 and TRBJ1-6; D uncertain. The V end was cut by 2 bases, the J end by 7 bases, with 3 bases between. The CDR3 has 12 residues. The germline V gene encodes CDR1 MNHEY and CDR2 SMNVEV (reference sequence). This CDR3 reads CASSLGNSPLHF. The DNA for the CDR3 is TGTGCCAGCAGTTTAGGGAATTCACCCCTCCACTTT.

This sequence joins TRBV5-1 and TRBJ2-7; D gene uncertain. Germline V gene data show CDR1 as SGHRS and CDR2 as YFSETQ. This CDR3 is built from 13 residues. The V and J ends lost 1 base and 2 bases respectively, with 7 bases between them. CDR3 nucleotide sequence: TGCGCCAGCAGCTTGATCCCCCCCTACGAGCAGTACTTC. Its protein is CASSLIPPYEQYF.

This clone was detected a few times. The chain has TRBV30 and TRBJ2-5, with D unresolved. CDR1 and CDR2 (germline): GTSNPN, SVGIG (reference sequence). This CDR3 is built from 12 residues. V was trimmed by 4 bases and J by 5 bases, leaving 11 bases between them. CDR3 residues: CAWNWRTETQYF. CDR3 nucleotides: TGTGCCTGGAACTGGCGGACGGAGACCCAGTACTTC.

The chain is built from TRBV18 and TRBJ2-3, with TRBD2 as a possible D gene (5 bases). Germline CDR1 is KGHSH and CDR2 is LQKENI. This CDR3 spans 15 amino acids. Trimming left V 3 bases short and J 2 bases short, with 12 bases between. CDR3 sequence (DNA): TGTGCCAGCTCACCCGGCGGGTCTTCCACAGATACGCAGTATTTT. This translates into CASSPGGSSTDTQYF.

The chain is built from TRBV18 and TRBJ2-1; maybe TRBD2 (7 bases). CDR1 KGHSH and CDR2 LQKENI come from the germline V gene. The ends were cut back, 3 bases at V and 2 bases at J, with 14 bases in the middle. This CDR3 region has 16 residues. The CDR3 DNA is TGTGCCAGCTCACCCAGTGGCGGGGGCACCTACAATGAGCAGTTCTTC. Translation: CASSPSGGGTYNEQFF.

The CDR3 sequence: CASSQPDRGYSEAFF. CDR3 coding DNA: TGCGCCAGCAGCCAACCGGACAGGGGGTACTCTGAAGCTTTCTTT. This chain links TRBV4-1 with TRBJ1-1; TRBD1 agrees at 10 bases. This CDR3 region has 15 residues. Germline V lookup: CDR1 MGHRA, CDR2 YSYEKL. Trimming cost V 2 bases and J 6 bases; bases outside gene matches: 6.

The chain combines TRBV5-1 with TRBJ2-1; D ambiguous. This CDR3 region has 12 residues. V lost 2 bases, J lost 5 bases, and 5 bases lay in between. The germline V gene has CDR1 SGHRS and CDR2 YFSETQ. The CDR3 here is CASSFGDNEQFF. The CDR3 DNA reads TGCGCCAGCAGCTTTGGTGACAATGAGCAGTTCTTC. Looking up the rest from reference TRBV5-1 and TRBJ2-1 gives the full variable domain: KAGVTQTPRYLIKTRGQQVTLSCSPISGHRSVSWYQQTPGQGLQFLFEYFSETQRNKGNFPGRFSGRQFSNSRSEMNVSTLELGDSALYLCASSFGDNEQFFGPGTRLTVL.

The rearrangement links TRBV18 to TRBJ1-1; TRBD1 might be the D (5 bases). V lost 3 bases and J lost 8, with 22 bases in between. The CDR3 consists of 16 residues. Germline V lookup: CDR1 KGHSH, CDR2 LQKENI. This chain's CDR3 is CASSPLRVYGLLEAFF. DNA of the CDR3: TGTGCCAGCTCACCCCTCAGGGTATATGGGCTGTTAGAAGCTTTCTTT.

This clone was seen a handful of times. The V gene is TRBV19, the J gene TRBJ1-1; possible D gene TRBD1, 6 bases. The V end was cut by 3 bases, the J end by 4 bases, with 12 bases between. Germline V gives CDR1 LNHDA, CDR2 SQIVND (reference sequence). The CDR3 covers 14 residues. CDR3 in amino acids: CASSILQGGTEAFF. The CDR3 DNA is TGTGCCAGTAGTATCCTACAGGGCGGCACTGAAGCTTTCTTT. The whole variable domain, filled in from reference TRBV19 and TRBJ1-1, reads DGGITQSPKYLFRKEGQNVTLSCEQNLNHDAMYWYRQDPGQGLRLIYYSQIVNDFQKGDIAEGYSVSREKKESFPLTVTSAQKNPTAFYLCASSILQGGTEAFFGQGTRLTVV.

V gene TRBV6-1 combines with J gene TRBJ1-1; 9 bases are shared with TRBD1. This CDR3 has 20 residues. Per the germline V gene, CDR1 is MNHNS and CDR2 is SASEGT. V trimming: 4 bases; J trimming: 5 bases; junction bases outside the gene matches: 23. The CDR3 DNA sequence: TGTGCCAGCAGTGGACCGGGACAGGGAGGACCCCTGTCCTCGAAGACTGAAGCTTTCTTT. Residues: CASSGPGQGGPLSSKTEAFF.

The chain has TRBV7-9 and TRBJ1-2, with a weak D call TRBD1 (5 bases). The germline gives CDR1 SEHNR, CDR2 FQNEAQ (reference sequence). V shed 1 base and J shed 8 bases, with 11 bases lying between them. The CDR3 has 13 amino acids. The CDR3 DNA follows: TGTGCCAGCAGCTTAGTGGGGGGTTCGGGCTACACCTTC. Translation gives CASSLVGGSGYTF.

The V and J genes are TRBV7-6 and TRBJ2-5; D is ambiguous. The CDR3 sequence is 14 residues long. The V gene's germline CDR1 is SGHVS and CDR2 FNYEAQ. The V gene lost 2 bases and the J gene lost 1 base, with 8 bases spanning the gap. CDR3 DNA sequence: TGTGCCAGCAGCTTAAGTGCAGGCCAAGAGACCCAGTACTTC. Translated, it gives CASSLSAGQETQYF.

The chain carries TRBV2 and TRBJ2-3, with TRBD2 matching over 12 bases. J lost 6 bases, V lost 7 bases, and 11 bases had no gene match. Looked up from germline, CDR1 is SNHLY and CDR2 is FYNNEI. The CDR3 spans 16 residues. Here the CDR3 reads CASTIGLAGRVDTQYF. In DNA, the CDR3 is TGTGCCAGCACCATAGGACTAGCGGGGAGGGTGGATACGCAGTATTTT.

The chain links TRBV4-2 to TRBJ2-5; 8 nucleotides agree with TRBD2. CDR1 and CDR2 from the germline V gene are LGHNA and YNFKEQ. Unmatched junction bases numbered 8, after V lost 5 bases and J lost 3 bases. There are 15 residues in the CDR3. The CDR3 reads CASSRGGGREETQYF. The CDR3 DNA is TGTGCCAGCAGCAGGGGCGGGGGGCGAGAAGAGACCCAGTACTTC.

The rearrangement uses TRBV6-5 and TRBJ1-3; D is undetermined. The CDR3 is 12 residues long. V lost 7 bases, J lost 9 bases, and 13 bases lay in between. The germline gives CDR1 MNHEY, CDR2 SVGAGI. The CDR3 loop is CASMDWGPTIYF. The DNA for the CDR3 is TGTGCCAGCATGGATTGGGGTCCCACCATATATTTT.

The V and J genes are TRBV7-9 and TRBJ2-3; the D is unclear. Germline V lookup: CDR1 SEHNR, CDR2 FQNEAQ (reference sequence). V was clipped by 5 bases and J by 4 bases, with 7 bases between them. The CDR3 contains 12 residues. The CDR3 region has the DNA TGTGCCAGCAGCCCCGTCCCAGATACGCAGTATTTT. This codes for CASSPVPDTQYF.

J is TRBJ2-3 and V is TRBV5-1, with D perhaps matching TRBD1 or TRBD2 (6 bases each). The CDR3 runs to 14 residues. Trimming took 5 bases from V and 0 from J, leaving 10 bases between them. Germline CDR1 is SGHRS and CDR2 is YFSETQ. The CDR3 region has the DNA TGCGCCAGCAGGCAGGGGACTAGCACAGATACGCAGTATTTT. Its translation is CASRQGTSTDTQYF.

The chain is built from TRBV27 and TRBJ1-6; 8 nucleotides line up with TRBD1. The CDR3 runs 17 residues. The J segment lost 7 bases and the V segment lost 0 bases, leaving 8 bases of the junction unmatched. Germline CDR1 reads MNHEY; CDR2 reads SMNVEV (reference sequence). The CDR3 region has the DNA TGTGCCAGCAGTTTATCGGGATCCGGGACAGGCAATTCACCCCTCCACTTT. Residues: CASSLSGSGTGNSPLHF.

The rearrangement links TRBV4-2 to TRBJ2-2; TRBD1 matches at 7 bases. The CDR3 spans 17 residues. Germline values: CDR1 LGHNA, CDR2 YNFKEQ. V dropped 0 bases and J dropped 5; count of bases not matched to a gene: 9. CDR3 coding DNA: TGTGCCAGCAGCCAAGATAAGGGGGCCAGTTGGACCGGGGAGCTGTTTTTT. Its translation is CASSQDKGASWTGELFF.

V is TRBV27 and J is TRBJ1-5; a possible D gene is TRBD1 (6 bases). This CDR3 has 13 amino acids. Germline-derived CDR1 and CDR2 are MNHEY and SMNVEV (reference sequence). Trimming shortened V by 2 bases and J by 7 bases, and 9 bases separated the two germline ends. CDR3 DNA: TGTGCCAGCAGTTTACAGGGGTTGCAGCCCCAGCATTTT. It specifies CASSLQGLQPQHF.

The chain couples TRBV2 to TRBJ2-2, with D possibly matching TRBD2 (5 bases). The CDR3 extends over 14 amino acids. In germline, CDR1 is SNHLY, CDR2 FYNNEI. V dropped 2 bases and J dropped 5 bases, with 9 bases sitting between them. CDR3 region: CASSENGGTGELFF. The CDR3 DNA reads TGTGCCAGCAGTGAAAATGGCGGGACCGGGGAGCTGTTTTTT. The complete variable domain, with remaining parts taken from reference TRBV2 and TRBJ2-2, reads EPEVTQTPSHQVTQMGQEVILRCVPISNHLYFYWYRQILGQKVEFLVSFYNNEISEKSEIFDDQFSVERPDGSNFTLKIRSTKLEDSAMYFCASSENGGTGELFFGEGSRLTVL.

A few counts support this clone. V usage is TRBV19 and J usage is TRBJ2-1; 8 bases align to TRBD1. This CDR3 spans 16 amino acids. V shed 3 bases and J 6 bases; nucleotides not matched to a gene: 10. Germline-derived CDR1 and CDR2 are LNHDA and SQIVND (reference sequence). The CDR3 loop reads CASSIAPQGVSNEQFF. The DNA for the CDR3 is TGTGCCAGTAGTATCGCTCCACAGGGGGTCAGCAATGAGCAGTTCTTC.